This TCR beta chain derives from a study of blood T cell repertoires in COVID-19. Study as a whole: Samples of COVID-19 (acute and convalescent) were obtained from the United States, Italy and Spain.

There are 14 residues in the CDR3. Germline assignment: CDR1 LGHDT and CDR2 YNNKEL (reference sequence). V lost 4 bases to trimming and J lost 0 bases, with 9 bases between them. Original data processing: Reference gene primer amplification in the assay estimated nucleated cell counts. Data came from immunoSEQ multiplex PCR; TCRdb stores just in-frame clones and leaves some out. V and J calls and clone size follow that table, whereas D and trimming were derived from the DNA. The sample yields approximately 150,000 clones, about 80% seen once. The participants were between about 18 and 95 years old and came from some 23 US areas. This clone was observed a handful of times.

This chain links TRBV3-1 (or the pseudogene TRBV3-2) with TRBJ1-1, with D possibly being TRBD1 (5 bases). Sequencing used PBMCs or T cells enriched from blood (not recorded which). This clonotype was sampled from a man aged 35 to 55 with acute COVID-19. The CDR3 DNA is TGTGCCAGCAGCCGTGGGGGGATGAACACTGAAGCTTTCTTT. Translated: CASSRGGMNTEAFF.